The entry below gives a single T cell receptor beta chain sequence along with its context. Produced via immunoSEQ multiplex PCR; TCRdb's table is partial and in-frame only. The table includes about 210,000 clones, 70% to 90% detected once. The source of the sample is a study of blood T cell repertoires in COVID-19. CDR3 length equals 15 residues. Deletions cut 2 bases from V and 1 base from J, with 12 bases between. Germline-derived CDR1 and CDR2 are SQVTM and ANQGSEA. This chain uses TRBV29-1 with TRBJ2-1; D gene ambiguous. This sequence originates from a woman aged 40 to 50 with acute or convalescent COVID-19. The specimen was peripheral blood. The CDR3 loop reads CSVEPGSVSYNEQFF. CDR3 in DNA: TGCAGCGTTGAACCAGGATCAGTTTCCTACAATGAGCAGTTCTTC.